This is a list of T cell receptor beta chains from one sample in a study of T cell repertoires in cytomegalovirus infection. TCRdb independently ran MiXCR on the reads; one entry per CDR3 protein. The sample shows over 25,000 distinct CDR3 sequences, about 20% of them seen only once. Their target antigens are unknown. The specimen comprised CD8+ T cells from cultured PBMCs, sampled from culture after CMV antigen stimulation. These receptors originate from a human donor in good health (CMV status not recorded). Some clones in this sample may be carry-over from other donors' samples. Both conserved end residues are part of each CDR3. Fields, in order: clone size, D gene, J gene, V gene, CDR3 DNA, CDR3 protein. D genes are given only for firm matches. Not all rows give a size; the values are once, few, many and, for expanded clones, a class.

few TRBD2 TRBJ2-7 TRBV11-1 TGTGCCAGCACCATGAGCGGGAGTCGAGTAGGGGGCTACGAGCAGTACTTC CASTMSGSRVGGYEQYF
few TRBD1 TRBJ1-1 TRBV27 TGTGCCAGCAGTGGACAGGGCCTTATCACTGAAGCTTTCTTT CASSGQGLITEAFF
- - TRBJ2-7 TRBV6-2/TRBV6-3 TGTGCCACCAGAGACACCCCCGGGCAGTACTTC CATRDTPGQYF
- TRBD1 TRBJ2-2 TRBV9 TGTGCCAGCAGCGTAGAGGACAGGTACACCGGGGAGCTGTTTTTT CASSVEDRYTGELFF
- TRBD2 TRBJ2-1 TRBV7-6 TGTGCCAGCAGCCCGGGACTAGCGGGATTTGATGAGCAGTTCTTC CASSPGLAGFDEQFF
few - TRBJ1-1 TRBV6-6 TGTGCCAGCAGCGCTGAGCCCGGGGGAGCTTTCTTT CASSAEPGGAFF
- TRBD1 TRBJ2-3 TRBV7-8 TGTGCCAGCAGCGCCGCCGGGACAGGGGCAGATACGCAGTATTTT CASSAAGTGADTQYF
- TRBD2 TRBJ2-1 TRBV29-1 TGCAGCGTTGAAGGCACAAGGTCGGGAGGGCTATACAATGAGCAGTTCTTC CSVEGTRSGGLYNEQFF
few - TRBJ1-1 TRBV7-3 TGTGCCAGCAGCTTATACGGGGTTGAAGCTTTCTTT CASSLYGVEAFF
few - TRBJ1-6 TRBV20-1 TGCAGTGCTAGAGATCTAAAGATCCTTAATTCACCCCTCCACTTT CSARDLKILNSPLHF
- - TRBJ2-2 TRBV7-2 TGTGCCAGCAGCTCCCGGGCCTCGACCGGGGAGCTGTTTTTT CASSSRASTGELFF
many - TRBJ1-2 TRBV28 TGTGCCAGCAGTTTATCCGGACCCCTCTTGGGCTACACCTTC CASSLSGPLLGYTF
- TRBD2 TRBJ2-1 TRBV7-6 TGTGCCAGCAGCTTACCCCCTAAGCGGGAGCTCTACAATGAGCAGTTCTTC CASSLPPKRELYNEQFF
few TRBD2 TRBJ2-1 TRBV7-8 TGTGCCAGCAGCCCCCTTAGCGGGAGGGCCTACAATGAGCAGTTCTTC CASSPLSGRAYNEQFF
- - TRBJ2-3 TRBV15 TGTGCCACCAGCAGAGGTGAGGGGCACACGCAGTATTTT CATSRGEGHTQYF
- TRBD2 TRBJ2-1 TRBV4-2 TGTGCCAGCAGCCAAGAGGGGAGCGGGGGGGCTTCTTACAATGAGCAGTTCTTC CASSQEGSGGASYNEQFF
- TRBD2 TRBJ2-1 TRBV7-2 TGTGCCAGCAGCTCCGGGACTAGCGGGGGGGTCTCCTACAATGAGCAGTTCTTC CASSSGTSGGVSYNEQFF
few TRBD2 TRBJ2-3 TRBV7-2 TGTGCCAGCAGCTTGAGTGCGGGAGAGCGGGCAGATACGCAGTATTTT CASSLSAGERADTQYF
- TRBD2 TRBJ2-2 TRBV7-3 TGTGCCAGCAGCCCCCAACTAGCGGGGGGACTCACCGGGGAGCTGTTTTTT CASSPQLAGGLTGELFF
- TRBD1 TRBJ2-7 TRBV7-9 TGTGCCAGCAGCCCCCGGGACAGGGGTTACGAGCAGTACTTC CASSPRDRGYEQYF
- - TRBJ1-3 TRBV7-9 TGTGCCAGCAGAGGGGACGGACTCTCTGGAAACACCATATATTTT CASRGDGLSGNTIYF
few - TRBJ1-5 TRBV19 TGTGCCAGTAGTGGCAGCCTCAATCAGCCCCAGCATTTT CASSGSLNQPQHF
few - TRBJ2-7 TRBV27 TGTGCCAGCAGTACGCTACAGGGTGTCGTATCCTACGAGCAGTACTTC CASSTLQGVVSYEQYF
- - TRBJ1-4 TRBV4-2 TGTGCCAGCGGAGGGGGACTTGAGGATGAAAAACTGTTTTTT CASGGGLEDEKLFF
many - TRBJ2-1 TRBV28 TGTGCCAGCAGTTTAGCGGTGCGCTCCTACAATGAGCAGTTCTTC CASSLAVRSYNEQFF
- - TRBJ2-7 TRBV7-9 TGTGCCAGCAGCTTCCCAGGAATCACCTACGAGCAGTACTTC CASSFPGITYEQYF
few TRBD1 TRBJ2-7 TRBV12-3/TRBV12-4 TGTGCCAGCAGTTTATTGGGACAGGGTTTCTACGAGCAGTACTTC CASSLLGQGFYEQYF
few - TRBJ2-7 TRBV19 TGTGCCAGTAGTGACGGACAGTGGAAATACGAGCAGTACTTC CASSDGQWKYEQYF
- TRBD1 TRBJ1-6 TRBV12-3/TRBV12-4 TGTGCCAGCAGTTTTACCGCAGGGGGGAATTCACCCCTCCACTTT CASSFTAGGNSPLHF
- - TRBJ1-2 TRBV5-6 TGTGCCAGCAGCTTGGAACAGGTTGCCTATGGCTACACCTTC CASSLEQVAYGYTF
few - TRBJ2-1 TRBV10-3 TGTGCCATCAGTACTCACAATGAGCAGTTCTTC CAISTHNEQFF
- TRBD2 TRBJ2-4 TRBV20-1 TGCAGTGCTGTCCCTTCGGTGGGTAGCGGGGCCAAAAACATTCAGTACTTC CSAVPSVGSGAKNIQYF